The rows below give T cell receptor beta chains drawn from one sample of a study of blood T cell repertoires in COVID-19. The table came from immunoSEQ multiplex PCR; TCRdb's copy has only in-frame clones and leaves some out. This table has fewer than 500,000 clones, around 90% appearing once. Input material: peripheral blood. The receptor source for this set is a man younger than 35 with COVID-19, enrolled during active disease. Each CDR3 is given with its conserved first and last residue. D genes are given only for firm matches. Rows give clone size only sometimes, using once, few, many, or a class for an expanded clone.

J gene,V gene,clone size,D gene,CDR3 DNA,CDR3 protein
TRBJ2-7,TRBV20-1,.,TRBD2,TGCAGTGCTGGGGGGGCCTACGAGCAGTACTTC,CSAGGAYEQYF
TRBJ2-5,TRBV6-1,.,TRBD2,TGTGCCAGCAGTGAATGGGGGGGTTCGGAGACCCAGTACTTC,CASSEWGGSETQYF
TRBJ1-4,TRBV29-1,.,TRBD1,TGCAGCGTGATTGGACAGGGTAACGAAAAACTGTTTTTT,CSVIGQGNEKLFF
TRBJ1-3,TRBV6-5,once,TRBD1,TGTGCCAGCACCCTTGACAGGGGTTTGGACACCATATATTTT,CASTLDRGLDTIYF
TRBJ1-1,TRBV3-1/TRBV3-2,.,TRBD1,TGTGCCAGCAGTCTAGGGACAGCCACTGAAGCTTTCTTT,CASSLGTATEAFF
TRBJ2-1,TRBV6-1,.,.,TGTGCCAGCAGTGAGAGAGGGTCCCTATACAATGAGCAGTTCTTC,CASSERGSLYNEQFF
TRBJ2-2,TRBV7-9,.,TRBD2,TGTGCCAGCAGCTTAGCGGGACTAGCGGGAGTTAGCACCGGGGAGCTGTTTTTT,CASSLAGLAGVSTGELFF
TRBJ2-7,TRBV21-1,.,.,TGTGCCAGCAGCTCGGACAGGGGTAACGAGCAGTACTTC,CASSSDRGNEQYF
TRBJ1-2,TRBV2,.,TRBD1,TGTGCCAGCAGTGGGAGACAGGGCGGGAACTATGGCTACACCTTC,CASSGRQGGNYGYTF
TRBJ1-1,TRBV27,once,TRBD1,TGTGCCAGCAGTCCCGGGACAGGGAACGCTGAAGCTTTCTTT,CASSPGTGNAEAFF
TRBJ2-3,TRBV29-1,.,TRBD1,TGCAGCGTTGGTGGGACAGAGAGCACAGATACGCAGTATTTT,CSVGGTESTDTQYF
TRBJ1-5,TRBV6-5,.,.,TGTGCCAGCACCTCGAACCGGGGTCGCAATCAGCCCCAGCATTTT,CASTSNRGRNQPQHF
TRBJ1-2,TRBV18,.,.,TGTGCCAGCTCCGCGGACAGAAGCTATGGCTACACCTTC,CASSADRSYGYTF
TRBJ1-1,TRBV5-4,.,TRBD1,TGTGCCAGCAGCGGACAGGGTCTGGGCACTGAAGCTTTCTTT,CASSGQGLGTEAFF
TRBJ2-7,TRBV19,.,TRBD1,TGTGCCAGTAGTGTTCCGGGACAGGGCTCCTACGAGCAGTACTTC,CASSVPGQGSYEQYF
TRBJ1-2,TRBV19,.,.,TGTGCCAGTAGTACGAGCGCCGGGATCTCGGTATTAGGCTACACCTTC,CASSTSAGISVLGYTF
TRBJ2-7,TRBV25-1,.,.,TGTGCCAGCAGTCCTCTCGGGTCCCTGCATCCCAGCTCCTACGAGCAGTACTTC,CASSPLGSLHPSSYEQYF
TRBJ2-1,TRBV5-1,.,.,TGCGCCAGCAGCCTCTACCGCGACAGAGACAATGAGCAGTTCTTC,CASSLYRDRDNEQFF
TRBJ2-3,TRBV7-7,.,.,TGTGCTAGCAGCTTGGGTCGAGGGCGGACAGATACGCAGTATTTT,CASSLGRGRTDTQYF
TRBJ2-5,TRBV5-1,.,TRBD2,TGCGCCAGCAGCTTGAGTTTCGGGACTAGCGGTCCGGTTGGAGAGACCCAGTACTTC,CASSLSFGTSGPVGETQYF
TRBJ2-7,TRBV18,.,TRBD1,TGTGCCAGCTCACCTGGGACAGGGGCCGACTACGAGCAGTACTTC,CASSPGTGADYEQYF
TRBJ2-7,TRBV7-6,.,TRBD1,TGTGCCAGCAGCTTAGCTGGACAGGGGGTCCACGAGCAGTACTTC,CASSLAGQGVHEQYF
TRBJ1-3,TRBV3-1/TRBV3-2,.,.,TGTGCCAGCAGCCCCAATCTAGGAAACACCATATATTTT,CASSPNLGNTIYF
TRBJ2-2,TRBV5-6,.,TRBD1,TGTGCCAGCAGCTATAGACAGGGGGGTGTCACCGGGGAGCTGTTTTTT,CASSYRQGGVTGELFF